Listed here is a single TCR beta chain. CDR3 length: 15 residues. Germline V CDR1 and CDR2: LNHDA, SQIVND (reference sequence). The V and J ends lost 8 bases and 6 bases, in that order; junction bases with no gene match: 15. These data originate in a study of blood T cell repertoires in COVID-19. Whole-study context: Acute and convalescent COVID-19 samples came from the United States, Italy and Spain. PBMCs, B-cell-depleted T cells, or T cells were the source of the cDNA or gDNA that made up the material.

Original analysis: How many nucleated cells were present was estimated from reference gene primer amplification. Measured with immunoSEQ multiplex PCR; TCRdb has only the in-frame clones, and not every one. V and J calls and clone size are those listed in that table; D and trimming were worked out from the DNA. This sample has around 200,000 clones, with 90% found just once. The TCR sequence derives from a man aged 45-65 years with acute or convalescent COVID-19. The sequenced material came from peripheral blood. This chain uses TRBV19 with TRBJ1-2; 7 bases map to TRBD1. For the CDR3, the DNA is TGTGCCAGTTATGGCCCGGGACAGCGGGGGCATGGCTACACCTTC. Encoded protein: CASYGPGQRGHGYTF.